These T cell receptor beta chains were read from a single sample in a study of cytomegalovirus exposure and HLA in healthy donors. Assay used: immunoSEQ multiplex PCR; TCRdb lists only in-frame clones, some missing. Of a few hundred thousand clones listed, nearly 90% are singletons. Material: PBMCs. The receptors stem from a man between 25 and 39 years old in good health and CMV-seronegative. CDR3s include the opening cysteine and the closing phenylalanine or tryptophan. The order of the fields is V gene, J gene, D gene, CDR3 length, clone size, CDR3 DNA, CDR3 protein. The D gene is left open where the match is weak. Only some rows state a clone size, as once, few, many or a class for expanded clones.

V gene: TRBV6-6
J gene: TRBJ2-7
D gene: NA
CDR3 length: 12
clone size: NA
CDR3 DNA: TGTGCCAGCAGTTACCCGGGTTACGAGCAGTACTTC
CDR3 protein: CASSYPGYEQYF

V gene: TRBV11-2
J gene: TRBJ1-2
D gene: NA
CDR3 length: 15
clone size: NA
CDR3 DNA: TGTGCCAGTAGAATGGCGACAGGTTTTTCAACTGGCTACACCTTC
CDR3 protein: CASRMATGFSTGYTF

V gene: TRBV10-1
J gene: TRBJ1-2
D gene: TRBD1
CDR3 length: 15
clone size: NA
CDR3 DNA: TGCGCCAGCAGTGGGTCGACAGGGGGCTTATCCCCCTACACCTTC
CDR3 protein: CASSGSTGGLSPYTF

V gene: TRBV4-2
J gene: TRBJ2-7
D gene: TRBD1
CDR3 length: 15
clone size: few
CDR3 DNA: TGTGCCAGCAGCCAAGGACAGGGGGAACAATACGAGCAGTACTTC
CDR3 protein: CASSQGQGEQYEQYF

V gene: TRBV10-1
J gene: TRBJ1-5
D gene: TRBD1
CDR3 length: 13
clone size: NA
CDR3 DNA: TGCGCCAGCGGGGACAGGGTCAATCAGCCCCAGCATTTT
CDR3 protein: CASGDRVNQPQHF

V gene: TRBV6-5
J gene: TRBJ1-2
D gene: NA
CDR3 length: 13
clone size: NA
CDR3 DNA: TGTGCCAGCAGCTTATCGGGTAGCTATGGCTACACCTTC
CDR3 protein: CASSLSGSYGYTF

V gene: TRBV15
J gene: TRBJ2-5
D gene: TRBD1
CDR3 length: 15
clone size: NA
CDR3 DNA: TGTGCCACCAGCAGAGACAGGGGGCGCATGGAGACCCAGTACTTC
CDR3 protein: CATSRDRGRMETQYF

V gene: TRBV6-5
J gene: TRBJ2-3
D gene: NA
CDR3 length: 15
clone size: NA
CDR3 DNA: TGTGCCAGCGGGCCCACAGGGATTCTCACAGATACGCAGTATTTT
CDR3 protein: CASGPTGILTDTQYF

V gene: TRBV11-1
J gene: TRBJ2-7
D gene: TRBD1
CDR3 length: 14
clone size: NA
CDR3 DNA: TGTGCCAGCAGCCCCCGGGACAGTGACTACGAGCAGTACTTC
CDR3 protein: CASSPRDSDYEQYF

V gene: TRBV5-6
J gene: TRBJ2-7
D gene: TRBD2
CDR3 length: 15
clone size: NA
CDR3 DNA: TGTGCCAGCAGCCGGCTAGCGGGGGGCATGTACGAGCAGTACTTC
CDR3 protein: CASSRLAGGMYEQYF

V gene: TRBV6-1
J gene: TRBJ2-7
D gene: NA
CDR3 length: 14
clone size: NA
CDR3 DNA: TGTGCCAGCAGGTTCGGGACACAGAACTACGAGCAGTACTTC
CDR3 protein: CASRFGTQNYEQYF

V gene: TRBV6-6
J gene: TRBJ1-2
D gene: TRBD1
CDR3 length: 14
clone size: NA
CDR3 DNA: TGTGCCAGCAGCTACGGGCAGGGGGGCTATGGCTACACCTTC
CDR3 protein: CASSYGQGGYGYTF

V gene: TRBV11-2
J gene: TRBJ2-1
D gene: TRBD1
CDR3 length: 13
clone size: few
CDR3 DNA: TGTGCCAGCAGCTTAGATAGGACAGGGGAGCAGTTCTTC
CDR3 protein: CASSLDRTGEQFF

V gene: TRBV5-1
J gene: TRBJ1-1
D gene: NA
CDR3 length: 14
clone size: NA
CDR3 DNA: TGCGCCAGCAGCTTGACGGGTTTCGGCACTGAAGCTTTCTTT
CDR3 protein: CASSLTGFGTEAFF

V gene: TRBV2
J gene: TRBJ2-7
D gene: TRBD2
CDR3 length: 15
clone size: NA
CDR3 DNA: TGTGCCAGCAGTACCCCACTAGCGGGGAACCACGAGCAGTACTTC
CDR3 protein: CASSTPLAGNHEQYF

V gene: TRBV4-3
J gene: TRBJ1-5
D gene: NA
CDR3 length: 14
clone size: once
CDR3 DNA: TGCGCCAGCAGCCAAGATATTGGAGTTCAGCCCCAGCATTTT
CDR3 protein: CASSQDIGVQPQHF

V gene: TRBV9
J gene: TRBJ1-2
D gene: NA
CDR3 length: 14
clone size: once
CDR3 DNA: TGTGCCAGCAGCGTAGCTGTTTCTAACTATGGCTACACCTTC
CDR3 protein: CASSVAVSNYGYTF

V gene: TRBV27
J gene: TRBJ2-7
D gene: TRBD1
CDR3 length: 14
clone size: NA
CDR3 DNA: TGTGCCAGCAGTCCTGGGACAGGATTCTACGAGCAGTACTTC
CDR3 protein: CASSPGTGFYEQYF

V gene: TRBV5-6
J gene: TRBJ2-7
D gene: TRBD1
CDR3 length: 15
clone size: NA
CDR3 DNA: TGTGCCAGCAGCGGAGTCCGACAGGGGCACTACGAGCAGTACTTC
CDR3 protein: CASSGVRQGHYEQYF

V gene: TRBV7-9
J gene: TRBJ1-4
D gene: NA
CDR3 length: 14
clone size: once
CDR3 DNA: TGTGCCAGCCGGGAATATGAAAGGAATGAAAAACTGTTTTTT
CDR3 protein: CASREYERNEKLFF

V gene: TRBV9
J gene: TRBJ1-2
D gene: NA
CDR3 length: 13
clone size: NA
CDR3 DNA: TGTGCCAGCAGCGTAGAAACACACTATGGCTACACCTTC
CDR3 protein: CASSVETHYGYTF

V gene: TRBV5-4
J gene: TRBJ1-1
D gene: NA
CDR3 length: 12
clone size: NA
CDR3 DNA: TGTGCCAGCCGGGGATTGCGGGCTGAAGCTTTCTTT
CDR3 protein: CASRGLRAEAFF

V gene: TRBV5-1
J gene: TRBJ2-1
D gene: NA
CDR3 length: 15
clone size: NA
CDR3 DNA: TGCGCCAGCAGCTTTCCGAGGAGCTCCTACAATGAGCAGTTCTTC
CDR3 protein: CASSFPRSSYNEQFF

V gene: TRBV5-4
J gene: TRBJ2-3
D gene: TRBD1
CDR3 length: 14
clone size: NA
CDR3 DNA: TGTGCCAGCAGTGGGACAGACAGCACAGATACGCAGTATTTT
CDR3 protein: CASSGTDSTDTQYF

V gene: TRBV7-2
J gene: TRBJ1-2
D gene: TRBD1
CDR3 length: 13
clone size: NA
CDR3 DNA: TGTGCCAGCACCCAGGGGGCTTTCTATGGCTACACCTTC
CDR3 protein: CASTQGAFYGYTF

V gene: TRBV4-1
J gene: TRBJ1-1
D gene: NA
CDR3 length: 13
clone size: NA
CDR3 DNA: TGCGCCAGCAGCCCCGGAGGGTTGGCTGAAGCTTTCTTT
CDR3 protein: CASSPGGLAEAFF

V gene: TRBV6-5
J gene: TRBJ1-2
D gene: TRBD1
CDR3 length: 15
clone size: NA
CDR3 DNA: TGTGCCAGCAGTAGACCAGGACAGGTCGAGGGGGGCTACACCTTC
CDR3 protein: CASSRPGQVEGGYTF